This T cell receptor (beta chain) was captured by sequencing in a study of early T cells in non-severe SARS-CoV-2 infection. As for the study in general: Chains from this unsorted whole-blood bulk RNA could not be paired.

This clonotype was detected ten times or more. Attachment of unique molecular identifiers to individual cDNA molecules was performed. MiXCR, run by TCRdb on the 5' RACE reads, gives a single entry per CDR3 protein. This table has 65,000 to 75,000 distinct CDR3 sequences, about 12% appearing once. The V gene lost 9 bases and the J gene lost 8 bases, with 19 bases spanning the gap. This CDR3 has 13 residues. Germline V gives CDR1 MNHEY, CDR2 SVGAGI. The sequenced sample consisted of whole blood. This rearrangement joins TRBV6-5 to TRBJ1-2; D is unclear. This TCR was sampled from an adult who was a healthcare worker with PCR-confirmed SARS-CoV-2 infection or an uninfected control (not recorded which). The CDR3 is CASRQGLAGGYTF. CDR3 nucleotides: TGTGCCAGTAGACAAGGCCTAGCCGGGGGCTACACCTTC.